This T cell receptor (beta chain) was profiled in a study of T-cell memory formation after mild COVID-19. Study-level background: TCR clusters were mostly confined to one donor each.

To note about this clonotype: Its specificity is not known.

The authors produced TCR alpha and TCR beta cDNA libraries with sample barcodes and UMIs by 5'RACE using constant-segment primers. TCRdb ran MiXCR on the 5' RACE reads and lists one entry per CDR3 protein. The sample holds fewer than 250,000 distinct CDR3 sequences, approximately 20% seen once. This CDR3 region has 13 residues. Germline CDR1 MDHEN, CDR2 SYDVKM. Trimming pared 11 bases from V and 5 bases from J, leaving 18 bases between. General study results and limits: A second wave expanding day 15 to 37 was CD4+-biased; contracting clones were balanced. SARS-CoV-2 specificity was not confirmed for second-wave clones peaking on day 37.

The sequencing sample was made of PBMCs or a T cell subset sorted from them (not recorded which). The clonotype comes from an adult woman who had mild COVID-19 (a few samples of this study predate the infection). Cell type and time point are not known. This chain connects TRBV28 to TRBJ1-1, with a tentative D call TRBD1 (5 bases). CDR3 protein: CAGKVSGGTEAFF. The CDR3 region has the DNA TGTGCCGGAAAGGTCTCCGGGGGGACTGAAGCTTTCTTT.